This TCR beta chain is drawn from a study of CD8 T cells in Susac syndrome. RNA totalling 0.5 to 1 ug underwent reverse transcription with random hexamers. TCRdb recomputed calls from the immunoSEQ multiplex PCR reads with MiXCR, one row per CDR3 protein. The table shows about 80,000 distinct CDR3 sequences, with 90% to 97% occurring only once. This CDR3 contains 17 residues. After removal of 4 bases from V and 0 bases from J, the junction contained 7 bases not matched to a gene. Germline V gives CDR1 MNHEY, CDR2 SMNVEV (reference sequence). Sequencing used CD8+ T cells from PBMCs. The origin of this receptor is a human donor with Susac syndrome. The chain has TRBV27 and TRBJ1-5; TRBD1 aligns across 9 bases. The CDR3 nucleotides read TGTGCCAGCAGTTCGACCGGGACAGGGCTTAGCAATCAGCCCCAGCATTTT. It is translated as CASSSTGTGLSNQPQHF.